This TCR beta chain derives from a study of blood T cell repertoires in COVID-19. Some clones are missing from TCRdb's copy, which holds only in-frame ones; the method was immunoSEQ multiplex PCR. The sample lists about 260,000 clones, 75% to 90% seen once, with roughly a tenth in the top ten. CDR1 is SNHLY and CDR2 is FYNNEI in the germline V gene. This CDR3 comprises 14 residues. V gave up 2 bases and J gave up 6 bases; unmatched junction bases: 4. Sequencing was done on a sample of peripheral blood. The chain combines TRBV2 with TRBJ1-2; 9 nucleotides match TRBD1. The TCR originated in a woman aged 70-85 years with COVID-19, enrolled during active disease. This CDR3 reads CASSETGTGNGYTF. The CDR3 region has the DNA TGTGCCAGCAGTGAAACCGGGACAGGGAATGGCTACACCTTC. Looking up the rest from reference TRBV2 and TRBJ1-2 gives the full variable domain: EPEVTQTPSHQVTQMGQEVILRCVPISNHLYFYWYRQILGQKVEFLVSFYNNEISEKSEIFDDQFSVERPDGSNFTLKIRSTKLEDSAMYFCASSETGTGNGYTFGSGTRLTVV.